This T cell receptor beta chain was identified during a study of blood T cell repertoires in COVID-19. On the study more broadly: Nucleic acid was either cDNA or gDNA, and it came from T cells, B-cell-depleted T cells, or PBMCs.

Original processing notes: Researchers report that nucleated cell counts were estimated from reference gene primer amplification. Some clones are missing from TCRdb's copy, which holds only in-frame ones; the method was immunoSEQ multiplex PCR. V and J calls and clone size come straight from that table; D and trimming were deduced from the DNA. The data hold roughly 120,000 clones, with 86% observed a single time. The CDR3 is 14 residues long. Germline lookup yields CDR1 SQVTM and CDR2 ANQGSEA. J lost 8 bases, V lost 6 bases, and 12 bases had no gene match. The specimen was peripheral blood. This chain links TRBV29-1 with TRBJ2-7, with 11 bases fitting TRBD1. The clonotype originates from a man aged 65 to 79 who had recovered from COVID-19. The CDR3 reads CSVGTGGARGQQYF. CDR3 nucleotides: TGCAGCGTCGGGACAGGGGGTGCCAGGGGACAGCAGTACTTC.